A selection of T cell receptor beta chains follows, all from one sample in a study of blood T cells in healthy people across ages. TCRdb used MiXCR to reprocess the 5' RACE reads, holding one entry per CDR3 protein. The data show about 780,000 distinct CDR3 sequences, with roughly 60% seen just once and 25% to 35% held by the top ten. The sample consisted of blood. These receptors were obtained from a man aged 25 to 40 in good health. Each CDR3 is given with its conserved first and last residue. A D gene is named only where the DNA matches it firmly. Not all rows give a size; the values are once, few, many and, for expanded clones, a class.

j_gene	v_gene	len	abundance	d_gene	CDR3aa	CDR3nt
TRBJ2-4	TRBV7-2	14	.	.	CASSWGGNKNIQYF	TGTGCCAGCAGCTGGGGAGGTAACAAAAACATTCAGTACTTC
TRBJ1-4	TRBV6-5	16	few	.	CASSYSSAGGREKLFF	TGTGCCAGCAGTTACTCCTCAGCGGGAGGGAGGGAAAAACTGTTTTTT
TRBJ2-3	TRBV7-3	21	.	.	CASSLLPGASVSRLGTDTQYF	TGTGCCAGCAGCTTACTTCCGGGAGCGAGCGTATCTCGTCTGGGCACAGATACGCAGTATTTT
TRBJ2-1	TRBV6-2/TRBV6-3	17	.	.	CASSYSPGTTPWGEQFF	TGTGCCAGCAGTTACTCCCCCGGGACCACCCCTTGGGGTGAGCAGTTCTTC
TRBJ2-5	TRBV20-1	13	few	TRBD1	CSARGTGGETQYF	TGCAGTGCTAGGGGGACAGGGGGAGAGACCCAGTACTTC
TRBJ2-5	TRBV7-9	16	once	.	CASSFWVTGGQETQYF	TGTGCCAGCAGCTTCTGGGTTACGGGTGGTCAAGAGACCCAGTACTTC
TRBJ2-6	TRBV6-5	19	few	TRBD1	CASSYSMGTGPSGANVLTF	TGTGCCAGCAGTTACTCTATGGGGACAGGGCCCTCTGGGGCCAACGTCCTGACTTTC
TRBJ2-5	TRBV6-5	17	.	TRBD1	CASSFPTQTGLQETQYF	TGTGCCAGCAGTTTCCCGACCCAGACAGGGCTCCAAGAGACCCAGTACTTC
TRBJ2-1	TRBV12-3/TRBV12-4	15	.	TRBD2	CASWWTSGVYNEQFF	TGTGCCAGCTGGTGGACTAGCGGGGTCTACAATGAGCAGTTCTTC
TRBJ2-5	TRBV6-2/TRBV6-3	15	.	.	CASSPPGGLQETQYF	TGTGCCAGCAGCCCCCCCGGGGGCCTCCAAGAGACCCAGTACTTC
TRBJ2-1	TRBV2	15	.	TRBD2	CASRSHTSAYNEQFF	TGTGCCAGCAGGAGCCATACTAGCGCCTACAATGAGCAGTTCTTC
TRBJ2-1	TRBV3-1	15	.	TRBD2	CASNQDPGGAYEQFF	TGTGCCAGCAACCAAGATCCGGGGGGGGCGTATGAGCAGTTCTTC
TRBJ2-2	TRBV7-2	14	few	.	CASSRLGNTGELFF	TGTGCCAGCAGCCGGCTAGGGAACACCGGGGAGCTGTTTTTT
TRBJ2-5	TRBV4-3	15	.	.	CASSQDMGEQETQYF	TGCGCCAGCAGCCAAGATATGGGGGAACAAGAGACCCAGTACTTC
TRBJ2-5	TRBV18	16	once	TRBD2	CASSRLAGEIQETQYF	TGTGCCAGCTCACGACTAGCGGGGGAGATCCAAGAGACCCAGTACTTC
TRBJ2-3	TRBV6-2/TRBV6-3	13	.	.	CASSPSPTDTQYF	TGTGCCAGCAGTCCTTCTCCGACAGATACGCAGTATTTT
TRBJ2-5	TRBV9	15	.	.	CASSVGRTVQETQYF	TGTGCCAGCAGCGTTGGAAGGACGGTGCAAGAGACCCAGTACTTC
TRBJ2-7	TRBV20-1	13	.	.	CSASPSGDYEQYF	TGCAGTGCTAGTCCCTCGGGTGACTACGAGCAGTACTTC
TRBJ2-1	TRBV5-1	12	.	TRBD1	CASSWTGSEQFF	TGCGCCAGCAGCTGGACAGGGTCCGAGCAGTTCTTC
TRBJ1-5	TRBV10-3	13	few	.	CAISREGHQPQHF	TGTGCCATCAGTCGGGAGGGCCATCAGCCCCAGCATTTT
TRBJ2-1	TRBV3-1	16	.	TRBD2	CASSQDVASGHNEQFF	TGTGCCAGCAGCCAAGATGTAGCTAGCGGTCACAATGAGCAGTTCTTC
TRBJ2-3	TRBV27	15	.	.	CASSWYLASTDTQYF	TGTGCCAGCAGTTGGTATCTAGCCTCCACAGATACGCAGTATTTT
TRBJ2-1	TRBV6-2/TRBV6-3	16	.	TRBD2	CASSYSQRGPYNEQFF	TGTGCCAGCAGTTACTCTCAGCGGGGGCCATACAATGAGCAGTTCTTC
TRBJ1-5	TRBV28	15	.	TRBD1	CASTGQVGGNQPQHF	TGTGCCAGCACCGGACAGGTCGGCGGCAATCAGCCCCAGCATTTT
TRBJ1-6	TRBV2	15	few	TRBD1	CASSEARQGGSPLHF	TGTGCCAGCAGTGAAGCGAGACAGGGGGGTTCACCCCTCCACTTT
TRBJ2-7	TRBV6-5	15	once	.	CTSSFRSSAFYEQYF	TGTACCAGCAGTTTTCGCAGTTCCGCATTTTACGAGCAGTACTTC
TRBJ2-7	TRBV2	14	.	.	CASRPRIFSYEQYF	TGTGCCAGCAGGCCTCGGATTTTTTCCTACGAGCAGTACTTC
TRBJ2-6	TRBV2	15	once	.	CASSGGVEGANVLTF	TGTGCCAGCAGTGGTGGGGTGGAAGGGGCCAACGTCCTGACTTTC
TRBJ2-1	TRBV7-2	15	.	.	CASSRMSASGGEQFF	TGTGCCAGCAGTCGTATGTCCGCCTCAGGAGGGGAGCAGTTCTTC
TRBJ1-5	TRBV9	15	.	.	CASSGDGVSNQPQHF	TGTGCCAGCAGCGGAGACGGGGTCAGCAATCAGCCCCAGCATTTT
TRBJ2-3	TRBV28	17	.	.	CASSTPPGAADTDTQYF	TGTGCCAGCAGTACTCCGCCCGGGGCAGCGGACACAGATACGCAGTATTTT
TRBJ2-5	TRBV7-2	15	few	TRBD1	CASSLGTGWRETQYF	TGTGCCAGCAGCTTAGGGACAGGGTGGCGAGAGACCCAGTACTTC
TRBJ2-1	TRBV5-6	14	once	.	CASSWGRAMDEQFF	TGTGCCAGCAGCTGGGGCCGGGCCATGGATGAGCAGTTCTTC
TRBJ2-3	TRBV5-1	16	many	TRBD2	CASRSGLAESTDTQYF	TGCGCCAGCAGATCCGGACTAGCGGAAAGCACAGATACGCAGTATTTT
TRBJ2-5	TRBV27	14	.	.	CASSLRDGQETQYF	TGTGCCAGCAGCCTCCGGGACGGCCAAGAGACCCAGTACTTC